These T cell receptor beta chains were read from a single sample in a study of T cell responses to AZD1222 COVID-19 vaccine. Here immunoSEQ multiplex PCR was the method, and the copy in TCRdb shows in-frame clones only, minus some. The repertoire includes about 100,000 clones, around 87% of them detected once, and just over 4% sits in the top ten. The sequencing here drew on peripheral blood, taken on day 0 of MenACWY control vaccination. The receptors were gathered from an adult in good health. Both conserved end residues are part of each CDR3. Fields, in order: CDR3 protein, CDR3 DNA, clone size, J gene, V gene, D gene. A D gene is named only where the DNA matches it firmly. Rows give clone size only sometimes, using once, few, many, or a class for an expanded clone.

CDR3aa: CASSGLDSRTSGRVRDTQYF; CDR3nt: TGTGCCAGCAGCGGTTTAGACTCTAGGACTAGCGGGAGAGTACGAGATACGCAGTATTTT; abundance: few; j_gene: TRBJ2-3; v_gene: TRBV9; d_gene: TRBD2
CDR3aa: CASSVPTGGYNSPLHF; CDR3nt: TGTGCCAGCAGTGTACCGACAGGGGGGTATAATTCACCCCTCCACTTT; abundance: -; j_gene: TRBJ1-6; v_gene: TRBV6-1; d_gene: TRBD1
CDR3aa: CAWSGSNSPLHF; CDR3nt: TGTGCCTGGAGTGGGTCGAATTCACCCCTCCACTTT; abundance: -; j_gene: TRBJ1-6; v_gene: TRBV30; d_gene: -
CDR3aa: CASSQGGTNYGYTF; CDR3nt: TGTGCCAGCAGCCAAGGAGGGACCAACTATGGCTACACCTTC; abundance: -; j_gene: TRBJ1-2; v_gene: TRBV3-1/TRBV3-2; d_gene: -
CDR3aa: CATSRETAGSGRHQPQHF; CDR3nt: TGTGCCACCAGCAGAGAGACGGCGGGAAGTGGGCGACATCAGCCCCAGCATTTT; abundance: -; j_gene: TRBJ1-5; v_gene: TRBV15; d_gene: -
CDR3aa: CASSLPARGNQPQHF; CDR3nt: TGCGCCAGCAGCTTGCCCGCCAGGGGGAATCAGCCCCAGCATTTT; abundance: -; j_gene: TRBJ1-5; v_gene: TRBV5-1; d_gene: TRBD1
CDR3aa: CAWSGGAYEQYF; CDR3nt: TGTGCCTGGAGTGGAGGGGCCTACGAGCAGTACTTC; abundance: -; j_gene: TRBJ2-7; v_gene: TRBV30; d_gene: -
CDR3aa: CASRPRGGEDEQFF; CDR3nt: TGTGCAAGTCGCCCGAGAGGGGGGGAGGATGAGCAGTTCTTC; abundance: -; j_gene: TRBJ2-1; v_gene: TRBV12-2; d_gene: -
CDR3aa: CASSIRLALETQYF; CDR3nt: TGTGCCAGTAGTATTCGGCTAGCACTCGAGACCCAGTACTTC; abundance: -; j_gene: TRBJ2-5; v_gene: TRBV19; d_gene: -
CDR3aa: CASSSYRGRNSYEQYF; CDR3nt: TGTGCCAGCAGTTCCTACAGGGGGCGGAATTCCTACGAGCAGTACTTC; abundance: -; j_gene: TRBJ2-7; v_gene: TRBV28; d_gene: TRBD1
CDR3aa: CASSKDRNTEAFF; CDR3nt: TGTGCCAGCAGCAAGGACAGGAACACTGAAGCTTTCTTT; abundance: few; j_gene: TRBJ1-1; v_gene: TRBV27; d_gene: -
CDR3aa: CASSLFGQGASQPQHF; CDR3nt: TGTGCCAGCAGTTTATTTGGACAGGGGGCGAGTCAGCCCCAGCATTTT; abundance: -; j_gene: TRBJ1-5; v_gene: TRBV27; d_gene: TRBD1
CDR3aa: CASSPQVQETQYF; CDR3nt: TGTGCCAGCAGCCCGCAGGTCCAAGAGACCCAGTACTTC; abundance: -; j_gene: TRBJ2-5; v_gene: TRBV12-3/TRBV12-4; d_gene: -
CDR3aa: CASTPDRGHGYTF; CDR3nt: TGTGCCAGCACCCCCGACAGGGGGCATGGCTACACCTTC; abundance: -; j_gene: TRBJ1-2; v_gene: TRBV2; d_gene: TRBD1
CDR3aa: CATTKSGGYNEQFF; CDR3nt: TGTGCCACCACTAAAAGCGGGGGCTACAATGAGCAGTTCTTC; abundance: -; j_gene: TRBJ2-1; v_gene: TRBV6-5; d_gene: TRBD2
CDR3aa: CASGRGQGNTGELFF; CDR3nt: TGTGCTAGTGGCCGGGGACAGGGCAACACCGGGGAGCTGTTTTTT; abundance: -; j_gene: TRBJ2-2; v_gene: TRBV12-5; d_gene: TRBD1
CDR3aa: CASSKTGDEQFF; CDR3nt: TGTGCCAGCAGCAAGACAGGGGATGAGCAGTTCTTC; abundance: few; j_gene: TRBJ2-1; v_gene: TRBV5-8; d_gene: TRBD1
CDR3aa: CASSDPGTSGLYEQYF; CDR3nt: TGTGCCAGCAGCGACCCCGGGACTAGCGGACTCTACGAGCAGTACTTC; abundance: -; j_gene: TRBJ2-7; v_gene: TRBV7-9; d_gene: TRBD2
CDR3aa: CATSDRGTSGGHEQFF; CDR3nt: TGTGCCACCAGTGATCGCGGGACTAGCGGGGGCCATGAGCAGTTCTTC; abundance: -; j_gene: TRBJ2-1; v_gene: TRBV24-1; d_gene: TRBD2
CDR3aa: CASSVAEGREQFF; CDR3nt: TGTGCCAGCAGCGTAGCGGAAGGGCGGGAGCAGTTCTTC; abundance: once; j_gene: TRBJ2-1; v_gene: TRBV9; d_gene: -
CDR3aa: CASARDYGAYEQYF; CDR3nt: TGTGCCAGTGCCAGGGACTACGGCGCCTACGAGCAGTACTTC; abundance: -; j_gene: TRBJ2-7; v_gene: TRBV19; d_gene: TRBD2
CDR3aa: CASSPSTGSSGNTIYF; CDR3nt: TGTGCCAGCTCACCAAGTACAGGGAGCTCTGGAAACACCATATATTTT; abundance: -; j_gene: TRBJ1-3; v_gene: TRBV18; d_gene: -
CDR3aa: CASSIWDRGYQETQYF; CDR3nt: TGTGCCAGTAGCATTTGGGACAGGGGATATCAAGAGACCCAGTACTTC; abundance: -; j_gene: TRBJ2-5; v_gene: TRBV19; d_gene: TRBD1
CDR3aa: CASSLGPGLSSYEQYF; CDR3nt: TGTGCCAGCAGCCTAGGACCGGGACTTAGCTCCTACGAGCAGTACTTC; abundance: -; j_gene: TRBJ2-7; v_gene: TRBV9; d_gene: -
CDR3aa: CASSSGLAADTQYF; CDR3nt: TGTGCCAGCAGCTCCGGACTAGCGGCAGATACGCAGTATTTT; abundance: -; j_gene: TRBJ2-3; v_gene: TRBV7-3; d_gene: TRBD2
CDR3aa: CASTKNTGELFF; CDR3nt: TGCGCCAGCACCAAGAACACCGGGGAGCTGTTTTTT; abundance: -; j_gene: TRBJ2-2; v_gene: TRBV5-1; d_gene: -
CDR3aa: CASSIPRHGYTF; CDR3nt: TGTGCCAGTAGTATCCCCCGCCATGGCTACACCTTC; abundance: -; j_gene: TRBJ1-2; v_gene: TRBV19; d_gene: -
CDR3aa: CASWSDQETQYF; CDR3nt: TGTGCCAGCTGGTCAGACCAAGAGACCCAGTACTTC; abundance: -; j_gene: TRBJ2-5; v_gene: TRBV7-9; d_gene: -
CDR3aa: CATSDSSRGNTEAFF; CDR3nt: TGTGCCACCAGTGACAGCTCCCGGGGGAACACTGAAGCTTTCTTT; abundance: few; j_gene: TRBJ1-1; v_gene: TRBV24-1; d_gene: -
CDR3aa: CASSFAGSTEAFF; CDR3nt: TGCGCCAGCAGCTTTGCGGGGAGCACTGAAGCTTTCTTT; abundance: few; j_gene: TRBJ1-1; v_gene: TRBV5-1; d_gene: -
CDR3aa: CASSLRTGGDTQYF; CDR3nt: TGTGCCAGCAGCTTAAGGACAGGGGGGGATACGCAGTATTTT; abundance: -; j_gene: TRBJ2-3; v_gene: TRBV7-2; d_gene: TRBD1
CDR3aa: CASSQLGGHSTDTQYF; CDR3nt: TGCGCCAGCAGCCAGTTGGGGGGGCACAGCACAGATACGCAGTATTTT; abundance: -; j_gene: TRBJ2-3; v_gene: TRBV4-1; d_gene: -
CDR3aa: CASSQGAQGAGYGYTF; CDR3nt: TGTGCCAGCAGCCAGGGGGCGCAGGGGGCGGGATATGGCTACACCTTC; abundance: -; j_gene: TRBJ1-2; v_gene: TRBV3-1/TRBV3-2; d_gene: TRBD1
CDR3aa: CASSESRTSGGLAQYF; CDR3nt: TGCGCCAGCAGTGAGTCGAGGACTAGCGGGGGTCTGGCCCAGTACTTC; abundance: -; j_gene: TRBJ2-5; v_gene: TRBV10-2; d_gene: TRBD2
CDR3aa: CASSFSGTANTGELFF; CDR3nt: TGTGCCAGCAGCTTCTCCGGGACAGCGAACACCGGGGAGCTGTTTTTT; abundance: -; j_gene: TRBJ2-2; v_gene: TRBV5-4; d_gene: TRBD1
CDR3aa: CASSYRVSNQPQHF; CDR3nt: TGTGCCAGCAGTTATCGGGTTAGCAATCAGCCCCAGCATTTT; abundance: -; j_gene: TRBJ1-5; v_gene: TRBV6-2/TRBV6-3; d_gene: -
CDR3aa: CASSFRGEQFF; CDR3nt: TGTGCCAGCAGTTTCCGAGGTGAGCAGTTCTTC; abundance: -; j_gene: TRBJ2-1; v_gene: TRBV28; d_gene: -
CDR3aa: CAISDKLAGGGYNEQFF; CDR3nt: TGTGCCATCAGTGATAAACTAGCGGGAGGAGGCTACAATGAGCAGTTCTTC; abundance: -; j_gene: TRBJ2-1; v_gene: TRBV10-3; d_gene: TRBD2
CDR3aa: CASSSEGPAFNQPQHF; CDR3nt: TGTGCCAGCTCCTCGGAGGGGCCGGCGTTCAATCAGCCCCAGCATTTT; abundance: few; j_gene: TRBJ1-5; v_gene: TRBV18; d_gene: -
CDR3aa: CASSLAGTAATDTQYF; CDR3nt: TGTGCCAGCAGCTTGGCGGGGACAGCTGCGACAGATACGCAGTATTTT; abundance: -; j_gene: TRBJ2-3; v_gene: TRBV5-4; d_gene: TRBD1